Listed below are T cell receptor beta chains from one sample, sequenced in a study of blood T cell repertoires in COVID-19. Generated by immunoSEQ multiplex PCR, the TCRdb table keeps only in-frame clones and is missing some. The sample has roughly 250,000 clones, 85% to 90% seen once. The sample consisted of PBMCs or T cells enriched from blood (not recorded which). All receptors derive from a woman aged 50 to 60 who had recovered from COVID-19. Each CDR3 is given with its conserved first and last residue. A D gene is named only where the DNA matches it firmly. The size field is filled for only some rows; it gives once, few, many or a size class.

TRBV6-1	.	14	TRBJ1-4	TRBD1	CASTPGQGYEKLFF	TGTGCCAGCACCCCGGGACAGGGATACGAAAAACTGTTTTTT
TRBV7-6	.	15	TRBJ1-2	.	CASSLDDGPGYGYTF	TGTGCCAGCAGCTTAGATGATGGCCCAGGCTATGGCTACACCTTC
TRBV28	.	15	TRBJ2-4	TRBD1	CASSSRGLAKNIQYF	TGTGCCAGCAGTTCCAGGGGGCTAGCCAAAAACATTCAGTACTTC
TRBV2	.	13	TRBJ2-7	.	CASSGQVHDEQYF	TGTGCCAGCAGTGGACAGGTTCACGACGAGCAGTACTTC
TRBV18	.	13	TRBJ1-2	TRBD1	CASSLQGDYGYTF	TGTGCCAGCTCGTTACAGGGGGACTATGGCTACACCTTC
TRBV6-2/TRBV6-3	.	14	TRBJ2-5	.	CASSSGRTIETQYF	TGTGCCAGCAGTTCCGGACGGACTATAGAGACCCAGTACTTC
TRBV7-8	.	15	TRBJ1-3	.	CASSLSAGQGNTIYF	TGTGCCAGCAGCTTATCGGCAGGGCAAGGAAACACCATATATTTT
TRBV10-3	.	17	TRBJ2-3	TRBD2	CAISEPLRSGRTDTQYF	TGTGCCATCAGTGAGCCTCTAAGGAGCGGGAGAACAGATACGCAGTATTTT
TRBV24-1	.	15	TRBJ2-6	.	CATSAAEAGANVLTF	TGTGCCACCAGTGCCGCGGAGGCTGGGGCCAACGTCCTGACTTTC
TRBV30	.	13	TRBJ2-7	TRBD2	CAYGTSGPYEQYF	TGTGCCTACGGGACTAGCGGGCCCTACGAGCAGTACTTC
TRBV27	many	14	TRBJ2-1	TRBD2	CASSIRRGGNEQFF	TGTGCCAGCAGTATTAGGCGGGGAGGGAATGAGCAGTTCTTC
TRBV15	.	15	TRBJ2-7	.	CATSLEGRYSYEQYF	TGTGCCACCAGCCTAGAGGGCCGTTACTCCTACGAGCAGTACTTC
TRBV4-3	.	16	TRBJ1-3	.	CASSQYGTGLGNTIYF	TGCGCCAGCAGCCAATATGGTACGGGGTTAGGAAACACCATATATTTT
TRBV5-1	.	12	TRBJ2-2	.	CASSSLQGELFF	TGCGCCAGCAGCTCCCTACAGGGCGAGCTGTTTTTT
TRBV5-1	.	16	TRBJ2-5	TRBD2	CASRRLAGGLGETQYF	TGCGCCAGCCGGAGACTAGCGGGAGGGCTTGGAGAGACCCAGTACTTC
TRBV15	.	15	TRBJ2-2	TRBD2	CATSGTSGRAGELFF	TGTGCCACCAGCGGGACTAGCGGGAGGGCCGGGGAGCTGTTTTTT
TRBV6-4	.	13	TRBJ1-1	.	CASSNTDGAGAFF	TGTGCCAGCAGTAACACCGACGGAGCCGGGGCTTTCTTT
TRBV3-1/TRBV3-2	.	13	TRBJ2-7	TRBD1	CASSQGQNYEQYF	TGTGCCAGCAGTCAGGGACAGAACTACGAGCAGTACTTC
TRBV5-1	.	18	TRBJ2-7	TRBD2	CASSLEASGYRGAYEQYF	TGCGCCAGCAGCTTGGAGGCTAGCGGTTATCGCGGGGCCTACGAGCAGTACTTC
TRBV5-1	.	14	TRBJ1-2	.	CASSTDPGIYGYTF	TGCGCCAGCAGCACCGATCCCGGGATCTATGGCTACACCTTC
TRBV18	.	13	TRBJ2-7	TRBD1	CASSGQGNNEQYF	TGTGCCAGCTCAGGACAGGGTAACAACGAGCAGTACTTC
TRBV7-8	.	14	TRBJ2-7	.	CASSLLASSYEQYF	TGTGCCAGCAGCTTACTTGCTAGTTCCTACGAGCAGTACTTC
TRBV5-1	.	14	TRBJ2-7	TRBD2	CASSQGTSGMEQYF	TGCGCCAGCAGCCAGGGGACTAGCGGGATGGAGCAGTACTTC
TRBV28	once	15	TRBJ1-4	TRBD1	CASGSGQSAFEKLFF	TGTGCCAGCGGGTCGGGACAGAGCGCGTTTGAAAAACTGTTTTTT
TRBV5-1	once	16	TRBJ1-3	TRBD1	CASSPGQGSRWNTIYF	TGCGCCAGCAGCCCCGGACAGGGTTCTAGATGGAACACCATATATTTT
TRBV19	.	17	TRBJ1-5	.	CASSIWGTPRADQPQHF	TGTGCCAGTAGTATTTGGGGCACCCCCAGGGCAGATCAGCCCCAGCATTTT
TRBV7-2	few	19	TRBJ2-3	TRBD2	CASSLVRSGRPRSTDTQYF	TGTGCCAGCAGCTTAGTTCGCAGCGGGAGGCCTCGTAGCACAGATACGCAGTATTTT
TRBV6-5	.	13	TRBJ1-2	TRBD1	CASGITGGYGYTF	TGTGCCAGCGGCATAACAGGGGGCTATGGCTACACCTTC
TRBV28	.	15	TRBJ2-3	TRBD1	CAIRTGASGTDTQYF	TGTGCCATCCGGACAGGGGCCTCCGGCACAGATACGCAGTATTTT
TRBV5-1	.	13	TRBJ1-6	.	CASSGQPNSPLHF	TGCGCCAGCAGCGGACAGCCAAATTCACCCCTCCACTTT
TRBV28	.	16	TRBJ2-6	.	CASSDIRVSGANVLTF	TGTGCCAGCAGTGATATTCGGGTCTCTGGGGCCAACGTCCTGACTTTC
TRBV3-1/TRBV3-2	.	13	TRBJ2-5	.	CASSQSGGETQYF	TGTGCCAGCAGCCAATCAGGAGGGGAGACCCAGTACTTC
TRBV12-1	.	19	TRBJ2-1	.	CASSSGLAELGVESDEQFF	TGTGCCAGCAGCTCTGGACTAGCGGAACTCGGGGTGGAGTCCGATGAGCAGTTCTTC
TRBV11-2	.	15	TRBJ2-1	.	CASSSGQRAYNEQFF	TGTGCCAGCAGCTCCGGACAGCGAGCTTACAATGAGCAGTTCTTC
TRBV29-1	.	15	TRBJ2-3	TRBD2	CSVEDQTAGGGTQYF	TGCAGCGTTGAAGATCAGACCGCGGGCGGGGGTACGCAGTATTTT
TRBV2	.	13	TRBJ2-5	TRBD2	CASRWEGRETQYF	TGTGCCAGCAGGTGGGAGGGGAGGGAGACCCAGTACTTC
TRBV9	.	17	TRBJ1-2	.	CASSPQGRGLVGYGYTF	TGTGCCAGCAGCCCTCAAGGGCGGGGGTTAGTGGGCTATGGCTACACCTTC
TRBV7-9	.	16	TRBJ2-3	TRBD2	CASSRGTSDSTDTQYF	TGTGCCAGCAGCCGCGGGACTAGCGACAGCACAGATACGCAGTATTTT
TRBV5-1	.	15	TRBJ1-6	.	CASSWGHRDNSPLHF	TGCGCCAGCAGCTGGGGCCACAGGGATAATTCACCCCTCCACTTT
TRBV10-1	.	13	TRBJ2-4	TRBD1	CASTSGTGYLSYF	TGCGCCAGCACCTCAGGGACAGGATACTTGTCGTACTTC
TRBV3-1/TRBV3-2	.	14	TRBJ2-1	TRBD2	CASSQLSGSNEQFF	TGTGCCAGCAGCCAGCTAAGCGGGAGTAATGAGCAGTTCTTC
TRBV25-1	.	14	TRBJ1-6	TRBD1	CASSWGQGVGPLHF	TGTGCCAGCAGTTGGGGACAGGGAGTCGGACCCCTCCACTTT
TRBV7-8	.	17	TRBJ1-1	.	CASSFFFGVPPLDEAFF	TGTGCCAGCAGCTTCTTTTTCGGCGTACCACCCCTAGATGAAGCTTTCTTT
TRBV7-2	.	15	TRBJ2-3	TRBD1	CASSTWTGSTDTQYF	TGTGCCAGCAGCACTTGGACAGGGAGCACAGATACGCAGTATTTT
TRBV10-3	.	14	TRBJ2-7	TRBD1	CAISPGQGSYEQYF	TGTGCCATCAGCCCGGGACAGGGATCCTACGAGCAGTACTTC
TRBV28	once	11	TRBJ2-3	.	CARLSTDTQYF	TGTGCCAGATTAAGCACAGATACGCAGTATTTT